These 7 T cell receptor beta chains were all obtained from the same sample, sequenced in a study of OX40 agonist ivuxolimab in advanced cancers. Clones were read by immunoSEQ multiplex PCR, and TCRdb kept only the in-frame ones, dropping some. The repertoire includes around 46,000 clones, approximately 89% of them detected once, and approximately 12% sits in the top ten. Sequencing was performed on CD4+ or CD8+ T cells sorted from blood, taken in a trial of the OX40 agonist ivuxolimab. Receptors were obtained from an adult with an advanced solid tumor such as melanoma, head and neck, liver or kidney cancer.

This chain links TRBV5-6 with TRBJ2-7; D uncertain. V was cut by 3 bases and J by 5 bases, with 15 bases left in between. Germline V lookup: CDR1 SGHDT, CDR2 YYEEEE. The CDR3 has 14 residues. Written as DNA, the CDR3 is TGTGCCAGCAGCTGGCTAAGGAGTGACCACGAGCAGTACTTC. Translation: CASSWLRSDHEQYF.

This clone is medium-sized in the sample. V usage is TRBV2 and J usage is TRBJ2-1; D is uncertain. V lost 4 bases to trimming and J lost 0 bases, with 7 bases between them. The CDR3 runs to 14 residues. From germline, CDR1 is SNHLY and CDR2 FYNNEI. The CDR3 nucleotides read TGTGCCAGCAGTGGTATGGACTCCTACAATGAGCAGTTCTTC. It specifies CASSGMDSYNEQFF.

This chain joins TRBV19 and TRBJ2-1; tentatively, D is TRBD1 (5 bases). V lost 2 bases and J 0 bases, leaving 11 bases between the germline ends. The CDR3 contains 16 residues. Germline lookup yields CDR1 LNHDA and CDR2 SQIVND (reference sequence). In DNA form, the CDR3 reads TGTGCCAGTAGTATATTAACAGGATACTCCTACAATGAGCAGTTCTTC. Translation: CASSILTGYSYNEQFF.

The rearrangement uses TRBV28 and TRBJ2-5, with TRBD1 matching 9 bases. The CDR3 length is 18 residues. The ends lost 3 bases at V and 5 bases at J; junction bases unmatched: 16. Germline-derived CDR1 and CDR2 are MDHEN and SYDVKM. The CDR3 coding sequence is TGTGCCAGCAGTTTGAGGGCCGGGACAGGGACCCCCCACGAGACCCAGTACTTC. Its protein product is CASSLRAGTGTPHETQYF.

The rearrangement uses TRBV19 and TRBJ2-3; 10 positions match TRBD1. The germline CDR1 and CDR2 sequences are LNHDA and SQIVND (reference sequence). CDR3 length equals 15 residues. The trim removed 5 bases at V and 6 bases at J, leaving 8 bases unmatched. The CDR3, as DNA: TGTGCCAGTAGTCCCTGGACAGGGGGAAGGGATACGCAGTATTTT. Translating it yields CASSPWTGGRDTQYF.

The gene calls are TRBV13 and TRBJ2-7; no reliable D call. The CDR3 contains 13 residues. Between the trimmed V and J ends, which lost 4 bases and 4 bases, there was a span of 11 bases. Germline CDR1 and CDR2: PRHDT and FYEKMQ (reference sequence). The CDR3 DNA is TGTGCCAGCAGCTCAGAAGGTTTGTACGAGCAGTACTTC. Protein sequence: CASSSEGLYEQYF.

The V call is TRBV5-1, the J call TRBJ2-7; D possibly matches TRBD1 or TRBD2 (5 bases each). The CDR3 runs 14 residues. Trimming cost V 4 bases and J 2 bases, with 13 bases left between them. Germline loops: CDR1 SGHRS, CDR2 YFSETQ. The CDR3 nucleotides read TGCGCCAGCAGCCATGGGACGGGTGCCTACGAGCAGTACTTC. The encoded protein is CASSHGTGAYEQYF.